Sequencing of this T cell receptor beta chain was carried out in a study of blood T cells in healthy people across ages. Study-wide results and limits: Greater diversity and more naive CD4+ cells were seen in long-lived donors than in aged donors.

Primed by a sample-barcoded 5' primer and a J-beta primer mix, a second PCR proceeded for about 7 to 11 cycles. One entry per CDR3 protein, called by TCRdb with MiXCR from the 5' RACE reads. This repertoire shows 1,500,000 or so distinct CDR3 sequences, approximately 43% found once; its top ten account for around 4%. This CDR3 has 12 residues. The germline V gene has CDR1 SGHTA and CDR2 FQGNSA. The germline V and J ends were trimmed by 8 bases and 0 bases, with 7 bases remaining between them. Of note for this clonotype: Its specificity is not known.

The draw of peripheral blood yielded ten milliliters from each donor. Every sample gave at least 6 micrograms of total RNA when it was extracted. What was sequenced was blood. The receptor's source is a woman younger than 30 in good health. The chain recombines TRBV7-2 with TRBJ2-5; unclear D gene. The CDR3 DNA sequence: TGTGCCAGCGCCAAGTACCAAGAGACCCAGTACTTC. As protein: CASAKYQETQYF.